This TCR beta chain is drawn from a study of cytomegalovirus exposure and HLA in healthy donors (dated by TCRdb to 2016 to 2017). Context from the whole study: According to an earlier analysis of a few hundred of the donors, 150 million to 200 million T cells yielded 95 million to 140 million unique TCR beta sequences and about 300 Gb of sequence data. An early release that covered several hundred HLA-typed donors contained approximately 300 gigabases of sequencing data and 75 million to 100 million unique TCR sequences. The study aimed to test whether signatures of past pathogen exposure could be identified by cataloging public T cell receptors. The later analysis used no new phenotypic data to find candidate immune exposures, relying instead on TCR beta sequences and their occurrence across donors. To study patterns of TCR occurrence, a later analysis re-analyzed previously published TCR beta repertoires from 666 donors and added high-resolution HLA genotyping. The number of donors typed differed by locus, with 629-630 for A, B, C, DRB1 and DQB1, around 500 for DQA1, 600 to 610 for DPA1, and around 450 for DPB1. Every repertoire in the discovery cohort had been generated on one and the same sequencing platform. HLA typing covered class I and class II loci at four-digit resolution. Among about 400 genotyped donors of the cohort, an average of roughly 230,000 unique TCR beta nucleotide sequences was sequenced per donor, of which about 19% were non-productive. In a later genetic analysis, genome-wide SNP genotypes for 398 of the 666 donors were used, and that subset was treated as a discovery cohort. A handful of DR-DQ haplotypes were treated as single units for association and clustering because of strong linkage in the cohort. Alongside the repertoire data, information on donor age, sex, ethnicity and CMV serostatus was compiled. The T cell repertoires of around 670 subjects were profiled by immunosequencing and related to cytomegalovirus serostatus. A separate validation cohort of 100 to 150 different subjects was used in addition to the roughly 720-subject first cohort. Of the 300 to 500 genotyped donors, 70% to 90% were placed in the genetic ancestry cluster associated with self-reported Caucasian donors. The study combined high-throughput TCR immunosequencing, statistical association of individual TCRs with disease status, and machine learning to predict cytomegalovirus infection status. To decide whether each TCR beta V gene segment behaved as functional or pseudogenic, an earlier analysis of some 600 of the donors relied on high-throughput TCR beta sequencing. Broader findings and caveats from the paper: In a later analysis, TCR association rates were found to vary across HLA loci, with the most associated TCRs seen for DRB1 alleles and the fewest for HLA-C alleles. An earlier analysis of approximately 500 of the donors showed that most TCR beta V segments appeared in productive rearrangements either about 87% or about 30% of the time, which broadly matched IMGT annotations. In vitro tests confirmed that a few of the cytomegalovirus-associated TCR beta chains recognize cytomegalovirus antigens. In a later analysis, about 17,000 TCR beta sequences were associated with specific HLA alleles at a false discovery rate of 0.05. V-gene and J-gene trimming of TCR beta chains was associated with a missense DCLRE1C variant in a later genetic analysis, and the association was replicated in an independent cohort. Most TCR sequences were seen in very few donors, while some public TCRs were found in many individuals. Correlated functional status among segregating V segments might reflect linkage disequilibrium, but an unknown experimental factor could not be ruled out. Because counts were too low, roughly 17 rarely observed V segments, including chromosome 9 orphons, were left out of the earlier analysis of some 600 of the donors. A later analysis found that most CMV-associated TCR beta chains appeared HLA-restricted, with HLA associations seemingly driven largely by CMV exposure. The presence/absence analyses assumed that sequencing depth was roughly uniform across donors, and that assumption may not be true. The classifier was reported to diagnose cytomegalovirus status with high specificity and sensitivity in both the original cohort and the validation cohort. CMV serostatus was the only immune exposure information available for the cohort. Because some donors lacked HLA typing at each locus, the association tests relied only on the typed subset. According to the authors, the approach could potentially be generalized to other disease states and immunological phenotypes. A further reported finding was that TCR beta sequences accurately predicted the HLA-A and HLA-B alleles for most subjects in the first cohort. The study gave a list of roughly 150 TCR beta chains associated with cytomegalovirus. A cluster of highly shared sequence variants was judged likely to be a technical artifact of the sequencing pipeline. The cohort was sequenced for TCR beta chains only, and without alpha or paired-chain data the features that could be detected were limited. In a later analysis, several top co-occurrence clusters were reported to appear linked to parvovirus B19, influenza, CMV and Epstein-Barr virus. According to a later genetic analysis, donors in an Asian-associated ancestry cluster had fewer N-insertions in productive TCRs than the approximately 670-donor mean. Strong co-occurrence of HLA alleles, especially DR and DQ, made assigning TCR associations to individual alleles difficult. In a later analysis, HLA-associated TCR beta chains were found to be more clonally expanded and to have lower generation probabilities than equally common non-associated chains.

Concerning this clone itself: It has no known antigen specificity. No base quality values were provided; no much bigger clone lies one nucleotide off.

In total, approximately 690 healthy bone marrow donors made up the cohort. At the time of sampling, all cohort members were nominally healthy, though unrecorded immune exposures were likely present. The donor tested CMV seronegative, placing the donor among the 300 to 450 seronegative members of the cohort. Every donor gave a peripheral blood sample, and the peripheral blood mononuclear cells from that sample were used for TCR beta sequencing. Genomic DNA was extracted from the blood cell samples with the Qiagen DNeasy Blood Extraction Kit. Library generation was performed with the immunoSEQ multiplex PCR assay. The multiplex PCR relied on a mix of 60 forward primers for TCR Vbeta segments and 13 reverse primers for TCR Jbeta segments. Amplification of the CDR3 region of rearranged TCR beta genes was performed with a multiplex PCR assay on genomic DNA. On the Illumina HiSeq System, the amplified TCR beta libraries were sequenced as 87-base-pair reads. As for the original processing: In a later analysis, some 80 million unique TCR beta chains were counted across the 500 to 850 repertoires, and approximately 11 million of these chains were shared by at least two donors. Raw reads were error-corrected and collapsed into unique sequences by a nearest-neighbor algorithm in which closely related sequences were merged to remove PCR and sequencing errors. V, D and J gene segments were assigned by aligning CDR3 sequences to IMGT reference sequences. For a sequence to be retained, a match of at least six nucleotides to both a V gene segment and a J gene segment was required. Rearrangements were called productive when the CDR3 lacked stop codons and stayed in frame with V and J; all others were non-productive. CDR3 was defined by IMGT convention, running from the second conserved V-encoded cysteine to the conserved J-encoded phenylalanine. The earlier analysis of 587 of the donors excluded sequences that lacked an unambiguous match to a single V gene segment. In an earlier analysis of 587 of the donors, a V segment was called functional when productive rearrangements were above 56.7%, and segregating when the standard deviation between donors exceeded 5%. A statistical classification framework was built to diagnose cytomegalovirus status from the catalog of TCR beta chain sequences. In a later analysis, V and J genes were assigned by comparing TCR nucleotide sequences against IMGT/GENE-DB human TR gene sequences. Using the TCRdist pipeline, a later analysis assigned CDR3 sequences along with most-parsimonious VDJ recombination scenarios. In a later analysis, each TCR beta chain was defined by its CDR3 amino acid sequence together with its V-gene family, and reads without a unique V-gene family were excluded. A later analysis removed roughly 590 highly shared, low-generation-probability nucleotide sequences to deal with suspected cross-contamination and a sequencing artifact. A later analysis calculated a clonal expansion index for each public chain from normalized within-repertoire ranks of inferred template counts. Generation probabilities in a later analysis came from a VDJ recombination model fitted to out-of-frame rearrangements, and those results were checked against IGoR. A later analysis scored TCR-TCR, TCR-HLA and TCR-CMV co-occurrence with hypergeometric tests, applying a repertoire-size bias correction to TCR pairs. To estimate false discovery rates, a later analysis permuted the HLA or CMV assignments 20 times. In a later analysis, co-occurring TCRs were grouped using DBSCAN, with TCRdist sequence similarity added in when clustering inside HLA-allele-positive subsets. Repertoires with fewer than 30,000 or more than 120,000 public chains, plus five repertoires with anomalous nucleotide sharing, were excluded from co-occurrence clustering. TCRdb re-hosts the immuneACCESS table, in-frame sequences only. Its copies lack some clones; in the studies checked, an unresolved V gene accounts for under half of them, and the cause for the rest is not known. V and J calls and clone size are copied from that table; D and trimming were computed from the DNA. Counted in this sample were 140,000 to 150,000 clones; about 81% of them appeared once. Together, the top ten hold around 7% of the sample.

The material sequenced was PBMCs. This sequence originates from a man aged 25 to 40 in good health and CMV-seronegative.

The CDR3 reads as follows: CASSLARGRSDEQYF. The sequence in DNA is TGTGCCAGCAGCTTGGCCAGGGGGCGCAGCGACGAGCAGTACTTC. The V gene is TRBV5-4 and the J gene is TRBJ2-7, with TRBD1 identical over 8 junction bases. The CDR3 runs 15 amino acids, cysteine and phenylalanine included. Of the read, only the CDR3 DNA is kept; its 45 bases are in frame from base 1. V trim: 0 bases; J trim: 5 bases; unmatched bases: 7. In the germline V gene (reference sequence), CDR1 corresponds to SGHNT and CDR2 to YYREEE.